This T cell receptor beta chain is drawn from a study of identical twins. On this clonotype itself: What it recognizes is unknown. A much larger clone differs from this one at a single base, so this may be a read error.

Using its own MiXCR run on the 5' RACE reads, TCRdb lists one record per CDR3 protein. The table includes about 480,000 distinct CDR3 sequences, 12% to 15% detected once. Study conclusions and caveats: Excess twin sharing in beta out-of-frame sequences was weaker. Monozygotic twins shared more out-of-frame TCR alpha than recombination models predicted.

This sample also belongs to another study, concerning yellow fever vaccine responses in identical twins.

The specimen sequenced was CD4+ T cells sorted from blood. This sequence was found in a woman aged 18-29 years in good health.

The CDR3 spells CASSLNHQETQYF. CDR3 DNA sequence: TGTGCCAGCAGCTTAAACCACCAAGAGACCCAGTACTTC. The chain joins TRBV7-2 to TRBJ2-5; D uncertain. The length of the CDR3 is 13 residues. Trimming took 2 bases from V and 0 from J, leaving 4 bases between them. Germline-derived CDR1 and CDR2 are SGHTA and FQGNSA.